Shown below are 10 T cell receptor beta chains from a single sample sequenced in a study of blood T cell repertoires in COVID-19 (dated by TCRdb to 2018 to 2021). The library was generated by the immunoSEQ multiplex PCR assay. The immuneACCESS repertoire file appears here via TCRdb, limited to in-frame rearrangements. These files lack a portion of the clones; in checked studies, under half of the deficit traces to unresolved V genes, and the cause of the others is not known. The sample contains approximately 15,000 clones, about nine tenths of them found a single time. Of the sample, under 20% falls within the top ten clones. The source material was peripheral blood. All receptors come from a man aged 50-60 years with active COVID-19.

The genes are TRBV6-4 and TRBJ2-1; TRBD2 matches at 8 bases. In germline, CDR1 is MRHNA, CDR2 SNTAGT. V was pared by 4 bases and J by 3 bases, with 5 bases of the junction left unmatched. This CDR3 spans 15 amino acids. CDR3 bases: TGTGCCAGCAGTGTAAGGGCGGGAGGCTACAATGAGCAGTTCTTC. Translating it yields CASSVRAGGYNEQFF.

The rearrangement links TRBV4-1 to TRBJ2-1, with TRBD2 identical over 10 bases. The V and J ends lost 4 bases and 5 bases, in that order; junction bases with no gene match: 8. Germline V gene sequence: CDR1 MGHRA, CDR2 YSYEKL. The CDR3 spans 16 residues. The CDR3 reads CASSPSLAGVDNEQFF. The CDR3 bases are TGCGCCAGCAGCCCGAGCCTAGCGGGAGTTGACAATGAGCAGTTCTTC.

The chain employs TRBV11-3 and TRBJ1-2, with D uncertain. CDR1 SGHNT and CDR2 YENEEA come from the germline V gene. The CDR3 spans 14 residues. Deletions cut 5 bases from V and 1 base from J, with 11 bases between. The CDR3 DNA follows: TGTGCCAGCAGCGAACACATCAATAACTATGGCTACACCTTC. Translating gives CASSEHINNYGYTF.

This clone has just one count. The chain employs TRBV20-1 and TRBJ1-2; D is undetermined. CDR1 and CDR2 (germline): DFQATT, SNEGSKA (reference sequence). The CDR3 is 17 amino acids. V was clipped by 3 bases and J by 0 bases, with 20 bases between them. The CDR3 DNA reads TGCAGTGCTAGTCAACTAACCCTCTTGAGAGCTAACTATGGCTACACCTTC. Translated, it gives CSASQLTLLRANYGYTF.

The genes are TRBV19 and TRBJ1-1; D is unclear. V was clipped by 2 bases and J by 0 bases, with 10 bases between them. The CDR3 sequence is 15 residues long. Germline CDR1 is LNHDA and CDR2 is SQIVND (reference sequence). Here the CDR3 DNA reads TGTGCCAGTAGTATATGGAGGTCGGTGAACACTGAAGCTTTCTTT. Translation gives CASSIWRSVNTEAFF.

The CDR3 DNA reads as TGTGCCAGCAGTCTTCCCGCGGGAGCCCACAATGAGCAGTTCTTC. It is translated as CASSLPAGAHNEQFF. This chain connects TRBV5-6 to TRBJ2-1; the match to TRBD2 covers 7 bases. This CDR3 has 15 residues. From germline, CDR1 is SGHDT and CDR2 YYEEEE. J gave up 5 bases and V 5 bases, and 10 bases lay outside the gene matches. Drawing the rest from reference TRBV5-6 and TRBJ2-1, the complete variable domain is DAGVTQSPTHLIKTRGQQVTLRCSPKSGHDTVSWYQQALGQGPQFIFQYYEEEERQRGNFPDRFSGHQFPNYSSELNVNALLLGDSALYLCASSLPAGAHNEQFFGPGTRLTVL.

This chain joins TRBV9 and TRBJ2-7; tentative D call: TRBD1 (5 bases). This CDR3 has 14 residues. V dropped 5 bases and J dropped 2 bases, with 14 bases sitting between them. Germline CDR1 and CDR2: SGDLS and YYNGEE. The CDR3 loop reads CASRMTEETYEQYF. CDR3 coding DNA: TGTGCCAGCAGGATGACAGAGGAGACCTACGAGCAGTACTTC. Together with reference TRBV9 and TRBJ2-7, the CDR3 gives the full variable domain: DSGVTQTPKHLITATGQRVTLRCSPRSGDLSVYWYQQSLDQGLQFLIQYYNGEERAKGNILERFSAQQFPDLHSELNLSSLELGDSALYFCASRMTEETYEQYFGPGTRLTVT.

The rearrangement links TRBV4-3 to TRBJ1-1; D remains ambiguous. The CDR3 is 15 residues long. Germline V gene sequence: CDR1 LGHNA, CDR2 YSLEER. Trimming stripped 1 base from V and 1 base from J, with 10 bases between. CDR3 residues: CASSQAPRQNTEAFF. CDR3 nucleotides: TGCGCCAGCAGCCAAGCCCCCCGACAGAACACTGAAGCTTTCTTT.

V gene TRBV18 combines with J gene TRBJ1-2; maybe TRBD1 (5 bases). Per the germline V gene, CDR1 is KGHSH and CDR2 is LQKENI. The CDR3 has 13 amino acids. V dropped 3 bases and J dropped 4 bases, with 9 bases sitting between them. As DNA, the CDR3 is TGTGCCAGCTCACCGGAAGACAGCTATGGCTACACCTTC. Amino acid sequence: CASSPEDSYGYTF.

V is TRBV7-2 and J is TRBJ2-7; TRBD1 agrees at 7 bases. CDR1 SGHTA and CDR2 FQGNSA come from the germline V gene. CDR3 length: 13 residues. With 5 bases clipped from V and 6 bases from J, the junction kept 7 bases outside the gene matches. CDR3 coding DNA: TGTGCCAGCAGCCCGACAGGGTATTTCGAGCAGTACTTC. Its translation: CASSPTGYFEQYF.